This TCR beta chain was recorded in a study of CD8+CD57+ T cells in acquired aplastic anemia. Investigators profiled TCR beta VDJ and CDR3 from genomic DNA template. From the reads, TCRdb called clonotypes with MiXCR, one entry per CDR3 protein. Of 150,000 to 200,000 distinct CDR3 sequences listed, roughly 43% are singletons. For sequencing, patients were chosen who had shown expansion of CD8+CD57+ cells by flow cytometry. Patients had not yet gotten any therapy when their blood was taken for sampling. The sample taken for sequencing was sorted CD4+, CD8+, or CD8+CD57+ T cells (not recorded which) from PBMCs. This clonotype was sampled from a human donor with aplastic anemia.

The CDR3 nucleotides are TGTGCCAGTACCCAGGGGGGGCGAGGCTACACCTTC. Translated, it gives CASTQGGRGYTF. The chain is built from TRBV19 and TRBJ1-2, with 7 bases fitting TRBD1. Trimming at V came to 7 bases and at J to 8 bases, leaving 7 bases not matched to a gene. Germline CDR1 and CDR2: LNHDA and SQIVND (reference sequence). The CDR3 contains 12 residues.